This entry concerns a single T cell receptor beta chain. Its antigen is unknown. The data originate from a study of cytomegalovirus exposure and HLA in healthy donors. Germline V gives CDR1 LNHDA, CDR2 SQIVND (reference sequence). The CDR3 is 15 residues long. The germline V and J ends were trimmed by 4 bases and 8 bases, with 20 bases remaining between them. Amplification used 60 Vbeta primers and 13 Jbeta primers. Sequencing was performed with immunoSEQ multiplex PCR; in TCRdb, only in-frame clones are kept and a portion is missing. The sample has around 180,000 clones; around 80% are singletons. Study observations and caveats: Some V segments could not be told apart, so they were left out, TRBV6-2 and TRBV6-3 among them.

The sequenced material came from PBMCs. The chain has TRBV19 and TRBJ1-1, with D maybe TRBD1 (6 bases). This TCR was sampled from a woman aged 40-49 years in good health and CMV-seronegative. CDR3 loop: CASSKEVGGPGEAFF. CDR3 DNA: TGTGCCAGTAGTAAGGAGGTAGGGGGTCCCGGGGAAGCTTTCTTT.